Below are 3 T cell receptor beta chains sequenced from a single sample in a study of T cells in women clearing cervical HPV infection. The assay was immunoSEQ multiplex PCR, and TCRdb's table has in-frame clones only and misses some. Recorded for this sample: about 39,000 clones. The sample was blood buffy coat. These receptors all stem from a woman between 18 and 70 years old with a cervical HPV16 infection that either progressed to CIN3+ or cleared (not recorded which).

Notes on this clone: The read terminates 3 residues before the CDR3 end, so the remaining end is supplied by the germline J gene. The J gene is TRBJ1-6, the V gene TRBV9; perhaps TRBD1 as D (6 bases). CDR1 is SGDLS and CDR2 is YYNGEE in the germline V gene. The V and J ends lost 8 bases and 7 bases respectively, with 19 bases between them. The CDR3 contains 15 residues. The CDR3 region is CARLRGRGHNSPLHF. The sequenced part of the CDR3 DNA is TGTGCCAGACTTAGGGGGAGGGGCCACAATTCACCC.

For this clone: The read terminates 3 residues before the CDR3 end, so the remaining end is supplied by the germline J gene. The chain couples TRBV11-2 to TRBJ2-1, with 7 positions matching TRBD1. The CDR3 has 15 residues. V was pared by 5 bases and J by 8 bases, with 12 bases of the junction left unmatched. The germline V gene encodes CDR1 SGHAT and CDR2 FQNNGV. The CDR3 loop reads CASSARVSGGYEQFF. The CDR3 DNA, read in part, is TGTGCCAGCAGCGCCCGCGTGTCAGGGGGTTATGAG.

Points on this clone: From the germline J gene comes the end of the CDR3, since the read stops 3 residues before it. This chain uses TRBV12-5 with TRBJ2-3, with 14 bases aligning to TRBD2. The CDR3 length is 17 residues. After removal of 6 bases from V and 3 bases from J, the junction contained 8 bases not matched to a gene. Germline V gene sequence: CDR1 LGHNT, CDR2 FRNRAP. The chain's CDR3 is CASGRGLAGEKTDTQYF. The sequenced CDR3 bases are TGTGCTAGTGGCCGGGGACTAGCGGGGGAAAAGACAGATACG.